This T cell receptor beta chain originates from a study of blood T cells in healthy people across ages (dated by TCRdb to the mid-2010s). Notes on the research overall: Template switching captured roughly one uniquely barcoded TCR beta cDNA molecule per two T cells in model experiments. Donors were grouped into four age groups: young (average roughly 17 years), middle-aged (39), aged (approximately 67) and long-lived (around 82). For two donors (one aged 18 to 29 and one aged 80 or older), the study analyzed two additional independent replicas of 1 million unique cDNA reads from the same blood draw. Donors of different ages were randomly distributed across sequencing lanes to avoid experimental bias. Using deep sequencing normalized with unique cDNA molecular identifiers, the study measured how TCR beta repertoire diversity changes with age.

Overall results and qualifications from the work: There was a strong correlation between observed TCR beta diversity and the percentage of naive T cells measured by flow cytometry. Conclusive comparison of naive and antigen-experienced compartments was prevented by the profiling of bulk unsorted PBMCs. Estimates of total diversity from one million sequenced T cells were regarded as lower bounds and underestimates. Because donor CMV infection status was unknown, age-related changes in expanded clonotypes were potentially confounded. As age increased, observed TCR beta diversity per million T cells dropped in a roughly linear way, and a significant reduction was already evident by age 40. Compared with the aged group, the long-lived group had more naive CD4+ T cells, fewer expanded clones and increased TCR diversity, suggesting age selection.

The library came from 5' RACE. Reads for this sample came from an Illumina HiSeq 2500. A second PCR of about 7 to 12 cycles was run with a J-beta primer mix and a sample-barcoded 5' primer. A template-switch 5' adaptor carrying 12 random nucleotides introduced a unique molecular identifier onto each TCR beta cDNA molecule. At least 2.5 million CDR3-containing paired-end reads were obtained from each sample. The Mint cDNA synthesis kit, primed by a TRBC-specific oligonucleotide, was used to synthesize first-strand cDNA from all RNA. Following uracil-DNA glycosylase treatment, a first 18-cycle PCR with universal primers M1SS and BC2_uni_R was performed on all cDNA. The authors' analysis ran thus. Normalization of each sample was performed by random selection of 1 million high-quality reads, each carrying a distinct molecular identifier. Instead of being binned into consensus sequences, reads that shared molecular identifiers were thrown out. MiTCR, with a Q25 quality threshold and the strictest error-elimination algorithm, was used for CDR3 identification, clonotype clustering and error correction. A nonparametric unseen species model using Euler transformation provided a lower-bound estimate of total TCR beta diversity. The public reads were quality trimmed at Q25 with fastp and then assembled into clones with MiXCR by TCRdb, keeping productive beta chains. Records with the same CDR3 protein are collapsed into one entry carrying the most frequent genes and DNA. These V and J calls rely on TCRdb rather than the paper's analysis. The sample table holds some 800,000 distinct CDR3 sequences, of which roughly 44% were seen once. About a fifth of the sample comes from the top ten.

A remark on this clonotype: It lacks a known antigen. Base qualities are not recorded, but no much larger clone differs from it by a single base.

The germline V gene sets CDR1 to SQVTM and CDR2 to ANQGSEA. The CDR3 runs 14 amino acids, cysteine and phenylalanine included. The DNA shown is the 42-base CDR3, in frame from base 1. V is cut by 6 bases and J by 2 bases, and the space between the germline ends is 15 bases. Systemically healthy Caucasian individuals from Russia, 39 in total and aged roughly 6 to 100 years, were included as donors. Around 9.7 milliliters of peripheral blood were collected from each donor into EDTA-treated Vacutainer tubes. Ficoll-Paque density-gradient centrifugation was used to isolate PBMCs, with at least 6 million per sample. Total RNA, at least 6 micrograms per sample, was extracted from PBMCs with Trizol reagent. The percentages of naive CD45RAhigh/CD27high T cells were determined by flow cytometry on a PBMC aliquot from every donor.

This TCR was recovered from a man aged 55 to 70 in good health. Source material: blood. The rearrangement joined TRBV29-1 to TRBJ2-3, with the D gene call left open. The CDR3 loop reads CSVADEVLTDTQYF. The nucleotide sequence reads as follows: TGCAGCGTCGCTGACGAGGTACTCACAGATACGCAGTATTTT.